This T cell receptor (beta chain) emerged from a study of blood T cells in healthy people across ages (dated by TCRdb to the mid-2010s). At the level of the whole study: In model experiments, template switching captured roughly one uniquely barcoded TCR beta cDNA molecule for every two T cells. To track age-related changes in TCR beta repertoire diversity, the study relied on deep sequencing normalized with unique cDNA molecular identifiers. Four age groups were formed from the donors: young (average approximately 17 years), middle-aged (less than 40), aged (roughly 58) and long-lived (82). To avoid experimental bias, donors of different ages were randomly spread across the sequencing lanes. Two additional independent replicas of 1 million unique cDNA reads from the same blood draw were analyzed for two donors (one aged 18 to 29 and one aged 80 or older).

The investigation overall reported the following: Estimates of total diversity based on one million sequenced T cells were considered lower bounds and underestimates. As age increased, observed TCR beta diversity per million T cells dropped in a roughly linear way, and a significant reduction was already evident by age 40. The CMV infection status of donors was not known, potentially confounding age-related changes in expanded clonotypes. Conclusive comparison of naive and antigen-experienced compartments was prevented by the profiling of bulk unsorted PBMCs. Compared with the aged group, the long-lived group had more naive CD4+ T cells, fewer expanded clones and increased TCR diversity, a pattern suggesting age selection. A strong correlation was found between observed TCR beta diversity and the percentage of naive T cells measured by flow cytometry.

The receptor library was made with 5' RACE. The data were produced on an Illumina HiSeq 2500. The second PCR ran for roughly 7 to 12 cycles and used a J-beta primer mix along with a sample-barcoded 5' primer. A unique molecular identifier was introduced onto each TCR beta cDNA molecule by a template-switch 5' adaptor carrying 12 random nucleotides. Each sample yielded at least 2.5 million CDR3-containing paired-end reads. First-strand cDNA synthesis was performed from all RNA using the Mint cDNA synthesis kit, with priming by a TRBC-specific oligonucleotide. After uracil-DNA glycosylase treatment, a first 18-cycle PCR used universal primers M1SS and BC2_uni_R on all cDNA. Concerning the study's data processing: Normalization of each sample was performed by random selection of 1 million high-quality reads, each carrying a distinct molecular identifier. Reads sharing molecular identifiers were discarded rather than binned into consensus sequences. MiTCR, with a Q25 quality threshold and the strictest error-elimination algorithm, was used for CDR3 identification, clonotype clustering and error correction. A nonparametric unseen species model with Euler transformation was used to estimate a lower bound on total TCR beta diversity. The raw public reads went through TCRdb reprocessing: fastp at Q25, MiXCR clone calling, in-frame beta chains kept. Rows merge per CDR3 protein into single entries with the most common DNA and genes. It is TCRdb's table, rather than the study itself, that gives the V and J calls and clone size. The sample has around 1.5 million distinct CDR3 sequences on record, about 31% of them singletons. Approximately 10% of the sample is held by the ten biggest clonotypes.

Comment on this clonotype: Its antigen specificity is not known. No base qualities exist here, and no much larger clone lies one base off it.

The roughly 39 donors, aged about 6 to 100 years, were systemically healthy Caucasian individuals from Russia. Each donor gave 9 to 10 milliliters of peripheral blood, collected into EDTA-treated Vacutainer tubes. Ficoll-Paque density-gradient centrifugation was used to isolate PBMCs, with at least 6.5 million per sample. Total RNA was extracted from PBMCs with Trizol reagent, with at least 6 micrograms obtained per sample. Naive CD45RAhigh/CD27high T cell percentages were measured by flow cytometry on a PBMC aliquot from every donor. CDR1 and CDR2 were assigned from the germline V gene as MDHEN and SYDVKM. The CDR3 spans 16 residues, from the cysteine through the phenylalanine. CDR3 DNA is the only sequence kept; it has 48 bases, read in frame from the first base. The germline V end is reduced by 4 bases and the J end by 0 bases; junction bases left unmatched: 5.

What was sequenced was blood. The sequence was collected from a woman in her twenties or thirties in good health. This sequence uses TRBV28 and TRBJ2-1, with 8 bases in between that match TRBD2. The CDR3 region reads CASSSGRGYSYNEQFF. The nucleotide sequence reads TGTGCCAGCAGTTCCGGGAGGGGATACTCCTACAATGAGCAGTTCTTC.